The 17 T cell receptor beta chains below come from one sample, sequenced in a study of blood T cell repertoires in COVID-19. Here immunoSEQ multiplex PCR was the method, and the copy in TCRdb shows in-frame clones only, minus some. The table lists under 150,000 clones, over 80% of them singletons. The material sequenced was PBMCs or T cells enriched from blood (not recorded which). All receptors come from a woman aged 50 to 60 who had been exposed to COVID-19.

This clone has more than one count but fewer than ten. The rearrangement joins TRBV19 to TRBJ1-6; TRBD1 matches at 9 bases. This CDR3 has 13 amino acids. Per germline, CDR1 LNHDA and CDR2 SQIVND (reference sequence). Trimming at V came to 8 bases and at J to 7 bases, leaving 3 bases not matched to a gene. As DNA, the CDR3 is TGTGCCAGTCGGACAGGGGAGAATTCACCCCTCCACTTT. As protein: CASRTGENSPLHF.

The V call is TRBV6-5, the J call TRBJ1-2, with TRBD1 matching over 12 bases. V trimming: 6 bases; J trimming: 8 bases; junction bases outside the gene matches: 4. CDR1 is MNHEY and CDR2 is SVGAGI in the germline V gene. CDR3 length equals 13 residues. The CDR3: CASSGDRGHGYTF. CDR3 coding DNA: TGTGCCAGCAGCGGGGACAGGGGGCACGGCTACACCTTC.

This chain uses TRBV7-2 with TRBJ2-1, with TRBD2 as a possible D gene (5 bases). V lost 5 bases and J lost 9, with 26 bases in between. Germline values: CDR1 SGHTA, CDR2 FQGNSA. The CDR3 extends over 17 amino acids. The CDR3 spells CASSLRGSNIPIGEQFF. DNA for the CDR3: TGTGCCAGCAGCCTCCGGGGTAGCAATATCCCAATAGGTGAGCAGTTCTTC.

V usage is TRBV2 and J usage is TRBJ2-1; D is perhaps TRBD1 (7 bases). The CDR3 contains 16 residues. Looked up from germline, CDR1 is SNHLY and CDR2 is FYNNEI. Trimming removed 0 bases at V and 3 bases at J, with 12 bases between. DNA of the CDR3: TGTGCCAGCAGTGAAGCCAGCAGGGGGGTCTACAATGAGCAGTTCTTC. It yields the protein CASSEASRGVYNEQFF. The full variable domain, rest sourced from reference TRBV2 and TRBJ2-1, is EPEVTQTPSHQVTQMGQEVILRCVPISNHLYFYWYRQILGQKVEFLVSFYNNEISEKSEIFDDQFSVERPDGSNFTLKIRSTKLEDSAMYFCASSEASRGVYNEQFFGPGTRLTVL.

This clone was counted between two and nine times. V usage is TRBV7-8 and J usage is TRBJ2-7; 8 bases are shared with TRBD2. With 8 bases clipped from V and 5 bases from J, the junction kept 14 bases outside the gene matches. CDR3 length: 15 amino acids. Germline lookup yields CDR1 SGHVS and CDR2 FQNEAQ. The CDR3 nucleotides read TGTGCCAGCGGTACGAGAAGTAGCGGGGACCACGAGCAGTACTTC. This encodes CASGTRSSGDHEQYF.

The rearrangement joins TRBV28 to TRBJ1-5; no definite D call. With 5 bases removed from V and 7 bases from J, the gap between germline ends came to 12 bases. This CDR3 is 13 amino acids long. CDR1 is MDHEN, CDR2 SYDVKM, per germline. CDR3 region: CASSPYPSQPQHF. Written as DNA, the CDR3 is TGTGCCAGCAGTCCCTATCCTTCGCAGCCCCAGCATTTT.

The chain employs TRBV9 and TRBJ2-1, with TRBD2 as a possible D gene (5 bases). Germline CDR1 is SGDLS and CDR2 is YYNGEE. The V end lost 2 bases, the J end lost 4 bases, and 10 bases lay between the germline ends. There are 14 residues in the CDR3. The CDR3 sequence: CASSVPGLYNEQFF. CDR3 nucleotides: TGTGCCAGCAGCGTCCCTGGACTTTACAATGAGCAGTTCTTC.

J is TRBJ2-5 and V is TRBV7-9, with D possibly TRBD1 on 6 matching bases. The CDR3 runs to 14 residues. Germline values: CDR1 SEHNR, CDR2 FQNEAQ (reference sequence). The V end lost 8 bases, the J end lost 2 bases, and 15 bases lay between the germline ends. CDR3 in DNA: TGTGCCAGCGAACAGGGTTTTGGGCAAGAGACCCAGTACTTC. Translating gives CASEQGFGQETQYF.

This clone has more than one count but fewer than ten. The chain recombines TRBV29-1 with TRBJ1-1; the D gene is possibly TRBD1 (5 bases). The CDR3 is made up of 13 amino acids. CDR1 and CDR2 (germline): SQVTM, ANQGSEA. The V end was cut by 7 bases, the J end by 1 base, with 13 bases between. CDR3 sequence reads: CSAWVGGNTEAFF. The DNA of the CDR3 is TGCAGCGCCTGGGTGGGGGGGAACACTGAAGCTTTCTTT.

V and J are TRBV6-5 and TRBJ2-1; D may be TRBD2 (5 bases). The ends were cut back, 5 bases at V and 10 bases at J, with 18 bases in the middle. This CDR3 region has 14 residues. Per the germline V gene, CDR1 is MNHEY and CDR2 is SVGAGI. The CDR3 loop reads CASSTQSVTGEQFF. DNA for the CDR3: TGTGCCAGCAGTACCCAGTCCGTAACGGGGGAGCAGTTCTTC.

The chain carries TRBV19 and TRBJ2-2, with 9 bases that match TRBD2. Per germline, CDR1 LNHDA and CDR2 SQIVND (reference sequence). Trimming took 3 bases from V and 6 from J; bases not matched to a gene: 8. The CDR3 spans 16 residues. Written as DNA, the CDR3 is TGTGCCAGTAGTATGCTGGCGGGAGGGGGCGCCGGGGAGCTGTTTTTT. Amino acids: CASSMLAGGGAGELFF.

The genes are TRBV7-2 and TRBJ2-2; 7 bases are shared with TRBD2. V lost 1 base, J lost 5 bases, and 1 base stayed unmatched. The CDR3 has 14 residues. The germline V gene encodes CDR1 SGHTA and CDR2 FQGNSA. The CDR3 DNA sequence: TGTGCCAGCAGCTTAGGGACTAGAACCGGGGAGCTGTTTTTT. Translated: CASSLGTRTGELFF.

The chain links TRBV6-6 to TRBJ1-3, with D maybe TRBD1 (5 bases). Trimming took off 5 bases at V and 4 bases at J, with 21 bases between the two ends. Germline V gives CDR1 MNHNY, CDR2 SVGAGI (reference sequence). There are 17 residues in the CDR3. CDR3 sequence (DNA): TGTGCCAGCAGTCTTTCCGCCCAGGGAATCCGCGGAAACACCATATATTTT. Translating gives CASSLSAQGIRGNTIYF.

Only one count was recorded for this clone. J is TRBJ1-3 and V is TRBV5-4; D call uncertain. Germline CDR1 and CDR2: SGHNT and YYREEE (reference sequence). This CDR3 has 16 residues. V was clipped by 0 bases and J by 0 bases, with 10 bases between them. CDR3 sequence reads: CASSLVGPSSGNTIYF. The CDR3 DNA sequence: TGTGCCAGCAGCTTGGTGGGCCCGAGCTCTGGAAACACCATATATTTT.

The CDR3 DNA follows: TGTGCCAGCAGTGACAGGGAGGGCACTGAAGCTTTCTTT. This encodes CASSDREGTEAFF. This chain joins TRBV2 and TRBJ1-1; weak D call: TRBD1 (5 bases). The ends were cut back, 3 bases at V and 4 bases at J, with 9 bases in the middle. CDR3 size: 13 residues. Germline V gives CDR1 SNHLY, CDR2 FYNNEI.

This clone was seen a single time. The chain is built from TRBV21-1 and TRBJ1-5; the table gives TRBD1 as D, unverified against the DNA. TRBV21-1 is deemed a pseudogene. CDR3 length: 13 residues. The CDR3, as DNA: TGTGCCAGCAGCATCGGACAGAATCAGCCCCAGCATTTT. Protein product: CASSIGQNQPQHF.

This sequence joins TRBV30 and TRBJ2-2; weak D call: TRBD2 (6 bases). CDR3 length equals 13 residues. Germline CDR1 GTSNPN, CDR2 SVGIG (reference sequence). V lost 3 bases to trimming and J lost 6 bases, with 11 bases between them. The CDR3 DNA follows: TGTGCCTGGAGGCCGCGGGAAGCCGGGGAGCTGTTTTTT. Translation gives CAWRPREAGELFF.